Shown below are 22 T cell receptor beta chains from a single sample sequenced in a study of T cell responses to AZD1222 COVID-19 vaccine. The protocol was immunoSEQ multiplex PCR, while the TCRdb copy is restricted to in-frame clones and leaves out a portion. The sample lists roughly 85,000 clones; nearly 90% were seen once. Specimen: peripheral blood, collected on day 0 of MenACWY control vaccination. These receptor sequences come from an adult in good health.

The J gene is TRBJ1-2, the V gene TRBV7-8; 7 bases are shared with TRBD1. CDR1 and CDR2 from the germline V gene are SGHVS and FQNEAQ. V was pared by 2 bases and J by 5 bases, with 5 bases of the junction left unmatched. The CDR3 is 14 residues long. The CDR3, as DNA: TGTGCCAGCAGCTTAAGGGACAGCAGATATGGCTACACCTTC. Translated: CASSLRDSRYGYTF.

The genes are TRBV19 and TRBJ2-3; 12 bases map to TRBD2. CDR3 size: 17 residues. The V and J ends lost 5 bases and 3 bases, in that order; junction bases with no gene match: 9. From germline, CDR1 is LNHDA and CDR2 SQIVND (reference sequence). CDR3 coding DNA: TGTGCCAGTAGTGCTTCACCTAGCGGGGGGGATACAGATACGCAGTATTTT. Translated, it gives CASSASPSGGDTDTQYF.

The J gene is TRBJ2-1, the V gene TRBV6-2 or TRBV6-3; D might be TRBD1 (6 bases). Looked up from germline, CDR1 is MNHEY and CDR2 is SVGEGT. The CDR3 sequence is 18 residues long. V was pared by 5 bases and J by 4 bases, with 24 bases between. CDR3 region: CASSTLWGQGVKYNEQFF. Here the CDR3 DNA reads TGTGCCAGCAGTACGCTTTGGGGGCAAGGGGTGAAATACAATGAGCAGTTCTTC.

J is TRBJ1-6 and V is TRBV7-2; D possibly corresponds to TRBD1 (5 bases). Trimming took 5 bases from V and 12 from J, leaving 14 bases between them. CDR1 is SGHTA and CDR2 is FQGNSA in the germline V gene. The CDR3 spans 13 residues. Written as DNA, the CDR3 is TGTGCCAGCAGCCCCCAACAGGATAGACCCCTCCACTTT. This codes for CASSPQQDRPLHF.

The gene calls are TRBV19 and TRBJ1-2, with 7 positions matching TRBD1. Germline CDR1 and CDR2: LNHDA and SQIVND (reference sequence). V lost 5 bases and J lost 1; bases outside the gene matches: 10. This CDR3 is built from 16 residues. The DNA for the CDR3 is TGTGCCAGTAGTCCCATGGGACAGCTTATTAACTATGGCTACACCTTC. Amino acids: CASSPMGQLINYGYTF.

The chain joins TRBV5-1 to TRBJ2-7; 7 nucleotides line up with TRBD1. The CDR3 has 16 amino acids. Germline V gives CDR1 SGHRS, CDR2 YFSETQ. The trim removed 3 bases at V and 3 bases at J, leaving 12 bases unmatched. The CDR3 protein is CASSSAPGQDSYEQYF. CDR3 coding DNA: TGCGCCAGCAGCTCGGCCCCCGGACAGGACAGCTACGAGCAGTACTTC.

The rearrangement uses TRBV7-3 and TRBJ2-3, with 10 bases lining up with TRBD2. The germline CDR1 and CDR2 sequences are SGHTA and FQGTGA. The J segment lost 5 bases and the V segment lost 5 bases, leaving 7 bases of the junction unmatched. The CDR3 is 15 amino acids. The CDR3, as DNA: TGTGCCAGCAGCCAACTAGCGGGGAGAGGAGATACGCAGTATTTT. Its protein product is CASSQLAGRGDTQYF.

The chain uses TRBV2 and TRBJ2-3, with 9 nucleotides matching TRBD2. The trim removed 2 bases at V and 1 base at J, leaving 4 bases unmatched. CDR3 length: 16 residues. Per germline, CDR1 SNHLY and CDR2 FYNNEI. CDR3 nucleotides: TGTGCCAGCAGTGAAAGAGCGGGGGGTGGCACAGATACGCAGTATTTT. Amino acid sequence: CASSERAGGGTDTQYF.

The J gene is TRBJ1-2, the V gene TRBV4-3, with a possible D match to TRBD1 (5 bases). V was shortened by 0 bases and J by 0 bases, with 14 bases between the two germline ends. Per the germline V gene, CDR1 is LGHNA and CDR2 is YSLEER. There are 17 residues in the CDR3. CDR3 DNA: TGCGCCAGCAGCCAAGATAGGGGCTCACCACCTAACTATGGCTACACCTTC. Translation: CASSQDRGSPPNYGYTF.

This clone has just one count. The chain employs TRBV7-2 and TRBJ2-2; no clear D. Germline V gives CDR1 SGHTA, CDR2 FQGNSA. Trimming left V 4 bases short and J 6 bases short, with 12 bases between. The CDR3 spans 14 residues. CDR3 nucleotide sequence: TGTGCCAGCAGCTCTCGGCCCCAAGCCGGGGAGCTGTTTTTT. Its translation is CASSSRPQAGELFF.

J is TRBJ1-1 and V is TRBV6-4, with D possibly matching TRBD1 (5 bases). V lost 1 base and J lost 0, with 18 bases in between. This CDR3 has 18 residues. Per the germline V gene, CDR1 is MRHNA and CDR2 is SNTAGT. In DNA, the CDR3 is TGTGCCAGCAGTGACTTCTCGGGACGCGGGGGAGTGAACACTGAAGCTTTCTTT. Its protein is CASSDFSGRGGVNTEAFF.

The chain joins TRBV2 to TRBJ1-5; TRBD1 is a possible D gene (6 bases). Per germline, CDR1 SNHLY and CDR2 FYNNEI. The CDR3 contains 14 residues. Trimming cost V 5 bases and J 5 bases, with 13 bases left between them. CDR3 protein: CASSLEQGDQPQHF. As DNA, the CDR3 is TGTGCCAGCAGTCTGGAACAGGGAGATCAGCCCCAGCATTTT. The full variable domain, its missing parts supplied by reference TRBV2 and TRBJ1-5, is EPEVTQTPSHQVTQMGQEVILRCVPISNHLYFYWYRQILGQKVEFLVSFYNNEISEKSEIFDDQFSVERPDGSNFTLKIRSTKLEDSAMYFCASSLEQGDQPQHFGDGTRLSIL.

V and J are TRBV29-1 and TRBJ2-3; weak D call: TRBD2 (6 bases). CDR1 and CDR2 from the germline V gene are SQVTM and ANQGSEA. V gave up 3 bases and J gave up 0 bases, with 13 bases separating them. The CDR3 totals 15 residues. The CDR3 DNA reads as TGCAGCGTTGAGGGGGGACGGATAAGCACAGATACGCAGTATTTT. As protein: CSVEGGRISTDTQYF.

The V gene is TRBV5-6, the J gene TRBJ1-2; the D is unclear. There are 13 residues in the CDR3. V was pared by 0 bases and J by 1 base, with 4 bases between. Germline lookup yields CDR1 SGHDT and CDR2 YYEEEE. In nucleotides, the CDR3 is TGTGCCAGCAGCTTGGGACATAACTATGGCTACACCTTC. The encoded protein is CASSLGHNYGYTF.

The J gene is TRBJ1-5, the V gene TRBV6-5; TRBD1 might be the D (6 bases). This CDR3 is 15 amino acids long. The germline V and J ends were trimmed by 8 bases and 0 bases, with 14 bases remaining between them. CDR1 MNHEY and CDR2 SVGAGI come from the germline V gene. The CDR3 sequence is CASVDRLNSNQPQHF. The CDR3 DNA reads as TGTGCCAGCGTCGACAGGCTAAATAGCAATCAGCCCCAGCATTTT.

V is TRBV5-5 and J is TRBJ1-5; 9 bases map to TRBD1. The trim removed 5 bases at V and 4 bases at J, leaving 10 bases unmatched. This CDR3 contains 16 residues. Germline V gene lookup returns CDR1 SGHKS and CDR2 YYEKEE (reference sequence). The CDR3 bases are TGTGCCAGCAGTACAAGGACAGGGGTGATGAATCAGCCCCAGCATTTT. This codes for CASSTRTGVMNQPQHF.

The chain recombines TRBV7-8 with TRBJ1-2, with a tentative D call TRBD1 (5 bases). The CDR3 covers 14 residues. Germline CDR1 SGHVS, CDR2 FQNEAQ. Trimming shortened V by 1 base and J by 4 bases, and 10 bases separated the two germline ends. For the CDR3, the DNA is TGTGCCAGCAGCTTAGGCGGGGGTTCCTATGGCTACACCTTC. This codes for CASSLGGGSYGYTF.

This rearrangement joins TRBV12-3 or TRBV12-4 to TRBJ2-7; D may be TRBD1 (5 bases). Trimming shortened V by 6 bases and J by 3 bases, and 12 bases separated the two germline ends. The CDR3 totals 13 residues. In DNA, the CDR3 is TGTGCCAGCAGAAGACCAGGGAACTACGAGCAGTACTTC. Residues: CASRRPGNYEQYF.

This clone has only one observation. The CDR3 nucleotides read TGTGCTAGTGGTTCGCCAGGAGAGACCCAGTACTTC. This sequence encodes CASGSPGETQYF. The chain combines TRBV12-5 with TRBJ2-5; D not resolved. The CDR3 has 12 amino acids. Germline CDR1 and CDR2: LGHNT and FRNRAP. V lost 4 bases to trimming and J lost 4 bases, with 7 bases between them. Looking up the rest from reference TRBV12-5 and TRBJ2-5 gives the full variable domain: DARVTQTPRHKVTEMGQEVTMRCQPILGHNTVFWYRQTMMQGLELLAYFRNRAPLDDSGMPKDRFSAEMPDATLATLKIQPSEPRDSAVYFCASGSPGETQYFGPGTRLLVL.

The rearrangement joins TRBV4-3 to TRBJ2-1; 8 nucleotides agree with TRBD2. Germline lookup yields CDR1 LGHNA and CDR2 YSLEER. The ends lost 3 bases at V and 5 bases at J; junction bases unmatched: 12. This CDR3 contains 17 residues. This CDR3 reads CASSHRSSGGSDNEQFF. CDR3 DNA sequence: TGCGCCAGCAGCCATCGGTCGTCGGGGGGGAGCGACAATGAGCAGTTCTTC.

V gene TRBV10-3 combines with J gene TRBJ1-2, with D hard to call. Looked up from germline, CDR1 is ENHRY and CDR2 is SYGVKD. V dropped 0 bases and J dropped 1 base, with 9 bases sitting between them. The CDR3 contains 15 residues. The CDR3: CAISESAGYNYGYTF. Written as DNA, the CDR3 is TGTGCCATCAGTGAGTCTGCGGGGTATAACTATGGCTACACCTTC.

This chain links TRBV10-2 with TRBJ2-3, with 8 positions matching TRBD1. This CDR3 comprises 15 residues. The J segment lost 2 bases and the V segment lost 1 base, leaving 2 bases of the junction unmatched. The germline gives CDR1 WSHSY, CDR2 SAAADI. For the CDR3, the DNA is TGCGCCAGCAGTGAGTGGGACAGGATCACAGATACGCAGTATTTT. This encodes CASSEWDRITDTQYF.